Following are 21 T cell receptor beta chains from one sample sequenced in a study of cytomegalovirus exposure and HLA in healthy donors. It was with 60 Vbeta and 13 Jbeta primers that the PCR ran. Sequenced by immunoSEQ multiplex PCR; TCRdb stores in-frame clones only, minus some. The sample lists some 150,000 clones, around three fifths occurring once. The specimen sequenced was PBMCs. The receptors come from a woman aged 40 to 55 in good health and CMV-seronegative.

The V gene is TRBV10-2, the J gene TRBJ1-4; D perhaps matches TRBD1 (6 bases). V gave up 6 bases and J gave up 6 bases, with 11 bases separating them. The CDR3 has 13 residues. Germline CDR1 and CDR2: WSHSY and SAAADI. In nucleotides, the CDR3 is TGCGCCAGCAGCGGACAGATAGATGAAAAACTGTTTTTT. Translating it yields CASSGQIDEKLFF.

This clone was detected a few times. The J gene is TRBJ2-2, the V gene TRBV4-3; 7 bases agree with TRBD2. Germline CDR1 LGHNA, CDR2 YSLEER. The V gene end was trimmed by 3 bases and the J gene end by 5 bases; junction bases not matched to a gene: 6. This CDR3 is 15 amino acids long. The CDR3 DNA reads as TGCGCCAGCAGCCATGGACTAGGACGGACCGGGGAGCTGTTTTTT. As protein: CASSHGLGRTGELFF.

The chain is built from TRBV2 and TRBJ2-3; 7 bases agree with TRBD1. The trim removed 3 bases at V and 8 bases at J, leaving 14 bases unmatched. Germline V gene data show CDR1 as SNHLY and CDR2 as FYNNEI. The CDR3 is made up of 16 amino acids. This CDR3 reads CASSDNRGVSGGTQYF. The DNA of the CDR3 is TGTGCCAGCAGTGATAATCGAGGAGTCTCAGGGGGTACGCAGTATTTT. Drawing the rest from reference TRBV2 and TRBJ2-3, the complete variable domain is EPEVTQTPSHQVTQMGQEVILRCVPISNHLYFYWYRQILGQKVEFLVSFYNNEISEKSEIFDDQFSVERPDGSNFTLKIRSTKLEDSAMYFCASSDNRGVSGGTQYFGPGTRLTVL.

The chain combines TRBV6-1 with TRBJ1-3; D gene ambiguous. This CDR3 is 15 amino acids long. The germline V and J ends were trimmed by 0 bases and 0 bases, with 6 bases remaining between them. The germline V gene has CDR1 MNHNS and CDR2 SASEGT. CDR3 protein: CASSEAAVSGNTIYF. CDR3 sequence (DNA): TGTGCCAGCAGTGAAGCGGCAGTCTCTGGAAACACCATATATTTT.

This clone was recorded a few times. The CDR3 coding sequence is TGTGCCAGCAGTTACAGGGGAACTGGAAACACCATATATTTT. Residues: CASSYRGTGNTIYF. The genes are TRBV6-5 and TRBJ1-3, with D tentatively TRBD1 (5 bases). Trimming removed 2 bases from V and 2 bases from J, with 7 bases in between. The CDR3 sequence is 14 residues long. Germline values: CDR1 MNHEY, CDR2 SVGAGI.

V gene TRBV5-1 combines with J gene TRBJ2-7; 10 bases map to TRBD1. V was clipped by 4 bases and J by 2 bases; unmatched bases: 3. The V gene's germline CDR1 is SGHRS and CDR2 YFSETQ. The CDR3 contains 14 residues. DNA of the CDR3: TGCGCCAGCAGCCCCGGACAGGGGGCCTACGAGCAGTACTTC. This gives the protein CASSPGQGAYEQYF. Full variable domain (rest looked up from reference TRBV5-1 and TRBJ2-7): KAGVTQTPRYLIKTRGQQVTLSCSPISGHRSVSWYQQTPGQGLQFLFEYFSETQRNKGNFPGRFSGRQFSNSRSEMNVSTLELGDSALYLCASSPGQGAYEQYFGPGTRLTVT.

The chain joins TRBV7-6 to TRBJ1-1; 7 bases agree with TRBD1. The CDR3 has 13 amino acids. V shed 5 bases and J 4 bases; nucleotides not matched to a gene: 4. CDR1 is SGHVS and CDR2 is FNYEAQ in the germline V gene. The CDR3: CASSLWTGTEAFF. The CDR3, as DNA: TGTGCCAGCAGCCTGTGGACAGGCACTGAAGCTTTCTTT.

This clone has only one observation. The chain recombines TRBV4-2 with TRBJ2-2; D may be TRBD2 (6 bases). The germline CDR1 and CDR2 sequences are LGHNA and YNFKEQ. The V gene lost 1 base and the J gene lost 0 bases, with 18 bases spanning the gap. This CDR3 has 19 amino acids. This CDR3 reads CASSQVWGVATTNTGELFF. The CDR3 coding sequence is TGTGCCAGCAGCCAAGTATGGGGGGTAGCGACGACGAACACCGGGGAGCTGTTTTTT.

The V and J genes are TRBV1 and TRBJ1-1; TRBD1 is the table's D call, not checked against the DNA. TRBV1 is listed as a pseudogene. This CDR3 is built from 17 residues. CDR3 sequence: CTSRTIVNGTGSTEAFF. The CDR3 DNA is TGCACCAGCAGAACAATCGTAAACGGGACAGGCAGCACTGAAGCTTTCTTT.

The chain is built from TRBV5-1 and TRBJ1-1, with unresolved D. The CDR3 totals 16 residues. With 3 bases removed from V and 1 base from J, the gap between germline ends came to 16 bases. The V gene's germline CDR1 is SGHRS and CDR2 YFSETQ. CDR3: CASSSSSGRQNTEAFF. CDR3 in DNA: TGCGCCAGCAGCTCGTCCAGTGGGCGTCAGAACACTGAAGCTTTCTTT.

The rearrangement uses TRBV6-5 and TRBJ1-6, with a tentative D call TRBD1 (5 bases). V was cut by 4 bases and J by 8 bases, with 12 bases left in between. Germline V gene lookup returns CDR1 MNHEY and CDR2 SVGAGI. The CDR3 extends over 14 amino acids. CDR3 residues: CASSSGGGDSPLHF. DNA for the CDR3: TGTGCCAGCAGTTCGGGGGGGGGTGATTCACCCCTCCACTTT.

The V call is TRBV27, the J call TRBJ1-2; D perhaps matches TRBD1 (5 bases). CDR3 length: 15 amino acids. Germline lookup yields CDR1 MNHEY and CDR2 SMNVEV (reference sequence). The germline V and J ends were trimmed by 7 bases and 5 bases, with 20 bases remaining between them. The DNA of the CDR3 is TGTGCCAGCACCCCGAGGGGAGGGAATGTTTATGGCTACACCTTC. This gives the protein CASTPRGGNVYGYTF.

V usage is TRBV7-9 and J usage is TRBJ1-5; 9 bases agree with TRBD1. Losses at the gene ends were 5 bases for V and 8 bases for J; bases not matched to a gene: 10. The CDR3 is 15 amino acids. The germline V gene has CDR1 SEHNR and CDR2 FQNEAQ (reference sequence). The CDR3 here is CASSEATGGGEPQHF. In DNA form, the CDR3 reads TGTGCCAGCAGCGAGGCTACAGGGGGCGGAGAGCCCCAGCATTTT. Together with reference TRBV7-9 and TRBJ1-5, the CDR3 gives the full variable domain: DTGVSQNPRHKITKRGQNVTFRCDPISEHNRLYWYRQTLGQGPEFLTYFQNEAQLEKSRLLSDRFSAERPKGSFSTLEIQRTEQGDSAMYLCASSEATGGGEPQHFGDGTRLSIL.

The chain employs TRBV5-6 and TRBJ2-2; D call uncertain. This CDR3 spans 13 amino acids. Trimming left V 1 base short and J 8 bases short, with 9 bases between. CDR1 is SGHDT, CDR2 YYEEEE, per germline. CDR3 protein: CASSLSSVGELFF. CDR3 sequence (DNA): TGTGCCAGCAGCTTGTCGTCTGTTGGGGAGCTGTTTTTT. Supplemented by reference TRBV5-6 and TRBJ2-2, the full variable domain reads DAGVTQSPTHLIKTRGQQVTLRCSPKSGHDTVSWYQQALGQGPQFIFQYYEEEERQRGNFPDRFSGHQFPNYSSELNVNALLLGDSALYLCASSLSSVGELFFGEGSRLTVL.

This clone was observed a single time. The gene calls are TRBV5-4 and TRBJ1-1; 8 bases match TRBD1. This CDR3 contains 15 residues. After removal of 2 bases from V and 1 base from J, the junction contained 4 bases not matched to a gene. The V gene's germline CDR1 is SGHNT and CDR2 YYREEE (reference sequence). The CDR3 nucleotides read TGTGCCAGCAGCTTTAGACAGGGGACGAACACTGAAGCTTTCTTT. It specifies CASSFRQGTNTEAFF.

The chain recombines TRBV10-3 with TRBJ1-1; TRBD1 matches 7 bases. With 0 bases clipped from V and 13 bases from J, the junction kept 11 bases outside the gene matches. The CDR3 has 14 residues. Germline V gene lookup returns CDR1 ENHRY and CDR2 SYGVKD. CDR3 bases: TGTGCCATCAGTGAGTCGGATAGGGGGCGTAGGGTTTTCTTT. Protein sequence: CAISESDRGRRVFF.

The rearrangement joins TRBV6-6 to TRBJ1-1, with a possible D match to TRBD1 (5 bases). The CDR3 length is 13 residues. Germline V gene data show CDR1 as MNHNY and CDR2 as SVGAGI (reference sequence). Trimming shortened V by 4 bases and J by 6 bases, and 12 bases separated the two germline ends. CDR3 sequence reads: CASSLGGDAEAFF. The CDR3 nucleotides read TGTGCCAGCAGTTTGGGGGGGGACGCTGAAGCTTTCTTT.

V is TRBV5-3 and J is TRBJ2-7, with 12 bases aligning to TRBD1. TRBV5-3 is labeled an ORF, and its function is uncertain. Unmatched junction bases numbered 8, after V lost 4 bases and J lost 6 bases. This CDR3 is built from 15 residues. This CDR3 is CARSPNGTGGPEQYF. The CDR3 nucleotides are TGTGCCAGAAGCCCAAATGGGACAGGGGGCCCCGAGCAGTACTTC.

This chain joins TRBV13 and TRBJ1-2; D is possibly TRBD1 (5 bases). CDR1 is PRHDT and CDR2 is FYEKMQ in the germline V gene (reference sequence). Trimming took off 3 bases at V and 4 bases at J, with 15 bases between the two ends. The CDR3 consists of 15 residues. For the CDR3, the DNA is TGTGCCAGCAGCTTCAAAACGGCAGGGTCCTATGGCTACACCTTC. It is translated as CASSFKTAGSYGYTF.

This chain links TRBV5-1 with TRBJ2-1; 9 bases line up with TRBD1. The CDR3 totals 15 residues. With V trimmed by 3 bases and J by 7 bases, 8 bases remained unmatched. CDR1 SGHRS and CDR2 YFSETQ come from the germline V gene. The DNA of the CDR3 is TGCGCCAGCAGCTCGGGACAGGGAACAGGTAATGAGCAGTTCTTC. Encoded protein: CASSSGQGTGNEQFF.

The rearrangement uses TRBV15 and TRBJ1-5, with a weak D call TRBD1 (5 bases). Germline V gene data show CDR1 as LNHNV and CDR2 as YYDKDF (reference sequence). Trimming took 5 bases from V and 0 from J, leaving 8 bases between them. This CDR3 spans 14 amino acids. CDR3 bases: TGTGCCACCAGCCTAGACAGTAGCAATCAGCCCCAGCATTTT. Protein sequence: CATSLDSSNQPQHF.